This TCR beta chain was observed in a study of cytomegalovirus exposure and HLA in healthy donors. The CDR3 spans 16 residues. Germline V gives CDR1 MNHNY, CDR2 SVGAGI (reference sequence). V shed 5 bases and J 5 bases; nucleotides not matched to a gene: 9. In the PCR, 60 Vbeta and 13 Jbeta primers were used. Only in-frame clones appear in the TCRdb table, and some are missing; sequencing was by immunoSEQ multiplex PCR. The sample includes some 120,000 clones, around 10% seen only once; the top ten take less than 4%. The J gene is TRBJ1-3, the V gene TRBV6-6; 10 nucleotides match TRBD1. The sample consisted of PBMCs. This clonotype was obtained from a man aged 25 to 40 in good health and CMV-seronegative. This chain's CDR3 is CASSRQPGQGRNTIYF. CDR3 bases: TGTGCCAGCAGTCGTCAACCGGGACAGGGGAGAAACACCATATATTTT.